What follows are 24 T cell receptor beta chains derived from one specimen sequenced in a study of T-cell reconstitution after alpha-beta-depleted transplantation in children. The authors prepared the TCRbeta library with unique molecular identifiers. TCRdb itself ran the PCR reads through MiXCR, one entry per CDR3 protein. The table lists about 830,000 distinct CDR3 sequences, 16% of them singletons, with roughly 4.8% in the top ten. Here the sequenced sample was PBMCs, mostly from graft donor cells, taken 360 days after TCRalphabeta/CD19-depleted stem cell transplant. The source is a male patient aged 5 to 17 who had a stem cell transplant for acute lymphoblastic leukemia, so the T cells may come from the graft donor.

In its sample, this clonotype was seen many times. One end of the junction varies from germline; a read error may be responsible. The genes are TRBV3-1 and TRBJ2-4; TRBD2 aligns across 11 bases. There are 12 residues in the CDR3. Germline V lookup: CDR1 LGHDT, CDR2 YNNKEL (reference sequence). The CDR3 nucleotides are TGTGCCAGCAGCGACCATAGCGGGAGGGAAAACTTC. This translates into CASSDHSGRENF.

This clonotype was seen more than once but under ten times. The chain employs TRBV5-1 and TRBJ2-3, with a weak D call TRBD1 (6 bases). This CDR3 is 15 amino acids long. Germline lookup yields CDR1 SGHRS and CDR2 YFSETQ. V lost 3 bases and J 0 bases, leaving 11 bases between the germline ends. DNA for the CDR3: TGCGCCAGCAGCTCCGGGACACTCAGCACAGATACGCAGTATTTT. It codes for CASSSGTLSTDTQYF. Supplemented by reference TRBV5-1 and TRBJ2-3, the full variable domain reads KAGVTQTPRYLIKTRGQQVTLSCSPISGHRSVSWYQQTPGQGLQFLFEYFSETQRNKGNFPGRFSGRQFSNSRSEMNVSTLELGDSALYLCASSSGTLSTDTQYFGPGTRLTVL.

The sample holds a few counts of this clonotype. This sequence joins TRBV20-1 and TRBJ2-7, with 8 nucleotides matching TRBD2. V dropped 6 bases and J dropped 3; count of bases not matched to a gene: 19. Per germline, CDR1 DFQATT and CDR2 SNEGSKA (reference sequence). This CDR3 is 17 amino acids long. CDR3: CSAPQGALAGLYYEQYF. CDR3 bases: TGCAGTGCGCCGCAAGGGGCGTTAGCGGGACTCTACTACGAGCAGTACTTC.

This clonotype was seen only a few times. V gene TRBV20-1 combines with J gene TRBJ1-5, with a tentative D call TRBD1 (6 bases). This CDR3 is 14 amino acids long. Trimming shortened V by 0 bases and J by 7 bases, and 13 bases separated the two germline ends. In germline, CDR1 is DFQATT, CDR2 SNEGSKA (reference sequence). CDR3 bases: TGCAGTGCTAGAGATCCGGGGGCAGGGCAGCCCCAGCATTTT. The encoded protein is CSARDPGAGQPQHF.

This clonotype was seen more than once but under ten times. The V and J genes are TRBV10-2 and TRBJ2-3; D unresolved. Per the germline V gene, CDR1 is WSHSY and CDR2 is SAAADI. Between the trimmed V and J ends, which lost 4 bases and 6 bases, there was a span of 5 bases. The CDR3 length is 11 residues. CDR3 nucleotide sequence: TGCGCCAGCAGTGCTATCGATACGCAGTATTTT. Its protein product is CASSAIDTQYF.

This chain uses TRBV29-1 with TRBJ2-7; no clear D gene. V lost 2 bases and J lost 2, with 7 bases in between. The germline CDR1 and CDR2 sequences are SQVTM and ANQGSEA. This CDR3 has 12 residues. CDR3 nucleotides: TGCAGCGTTGAAATGTCGACCTACGAGCAGTACTTC. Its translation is CSVEMSTYEQYF.

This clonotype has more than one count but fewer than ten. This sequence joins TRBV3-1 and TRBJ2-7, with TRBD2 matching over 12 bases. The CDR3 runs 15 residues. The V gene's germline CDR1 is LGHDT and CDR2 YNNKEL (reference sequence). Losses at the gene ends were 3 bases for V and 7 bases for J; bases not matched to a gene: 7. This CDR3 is CASSHTYGLAGEQYF. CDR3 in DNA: TGTGCCAGCAGCCATACCTATGGACTAGCGGGAGAGCAGTACTTC.

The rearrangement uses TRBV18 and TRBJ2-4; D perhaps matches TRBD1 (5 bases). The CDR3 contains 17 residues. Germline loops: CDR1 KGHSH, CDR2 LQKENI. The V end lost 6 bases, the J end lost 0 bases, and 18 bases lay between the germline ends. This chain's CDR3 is CASSPQQVRSAKNIQYF. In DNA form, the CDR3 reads TGTGCCAGCTCGCCTCAACAGGTTCGCTCAGCCAAAAACATTCAGTACTTC.

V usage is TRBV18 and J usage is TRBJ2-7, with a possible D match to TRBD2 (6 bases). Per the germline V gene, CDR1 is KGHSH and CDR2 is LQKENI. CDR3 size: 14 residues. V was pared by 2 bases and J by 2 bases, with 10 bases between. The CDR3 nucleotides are TGTGCCAGCTCACCAAGCGGGCCGGCCTACGAGCAGTACTTC. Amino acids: CASSPSGPAYEQYF.

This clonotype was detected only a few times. The CDR3 is CASSQEDRVKEQYF. CDR3 DNA sequence: TGCGCCAGCAGCCAAGAGGACAGGGTAAAGGAGCAGTACTTC. This chain connects TRBV4-1 to TRBJ2-7; 8 bases agree with TRBD1. The length of the CDR3 is 14 residues. V dropped 0 bases and J dropped 7; count of bases not matched to a gene: 5. The germline CDR1 and CDR2 sequences are MGHRA and YSYEKL.

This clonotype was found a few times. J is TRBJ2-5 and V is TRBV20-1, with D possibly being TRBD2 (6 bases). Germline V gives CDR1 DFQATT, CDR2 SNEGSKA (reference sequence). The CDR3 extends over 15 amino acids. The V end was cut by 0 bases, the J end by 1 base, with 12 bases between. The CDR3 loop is CSARDREGLQETQYF. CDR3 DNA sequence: TGCAGTGCTAGAGATCGTGAGGGACTCCAAGAGACCCAGTACTTC.

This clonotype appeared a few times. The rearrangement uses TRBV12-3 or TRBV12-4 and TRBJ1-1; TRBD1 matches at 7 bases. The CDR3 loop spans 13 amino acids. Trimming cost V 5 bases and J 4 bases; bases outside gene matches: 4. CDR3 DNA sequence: TGTGCCAGCAGTGTCAGGGGGGGCACTGAAGCTTTCTTT. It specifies CASSVRGGTEAFF.

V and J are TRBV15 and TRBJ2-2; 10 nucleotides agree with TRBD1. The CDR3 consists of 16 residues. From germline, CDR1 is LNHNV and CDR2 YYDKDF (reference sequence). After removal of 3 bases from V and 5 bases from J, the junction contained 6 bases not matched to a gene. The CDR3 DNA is TGTGCCACCAGCAGCAAGGACAGGGGGAAAACCGGGGAGCTGTTTTTT. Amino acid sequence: CATSSKDRGKTGELFF.

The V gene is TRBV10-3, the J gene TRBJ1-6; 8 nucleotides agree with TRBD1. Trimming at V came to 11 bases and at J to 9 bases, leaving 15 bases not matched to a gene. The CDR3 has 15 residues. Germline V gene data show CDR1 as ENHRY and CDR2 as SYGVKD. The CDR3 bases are TGTGCCTCGGAGGCCGGACAGGGAATCTTTTCACCCCTCCACTTT. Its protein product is CASEAGQGIFSPLHF.

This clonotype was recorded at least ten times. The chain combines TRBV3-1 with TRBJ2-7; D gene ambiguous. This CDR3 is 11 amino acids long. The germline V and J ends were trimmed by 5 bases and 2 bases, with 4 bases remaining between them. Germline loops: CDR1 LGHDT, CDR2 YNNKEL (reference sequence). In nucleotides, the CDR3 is TGTGCCAGCAGCATTACCTACGAGCAGTACTTC. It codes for CASSITYEQYF.

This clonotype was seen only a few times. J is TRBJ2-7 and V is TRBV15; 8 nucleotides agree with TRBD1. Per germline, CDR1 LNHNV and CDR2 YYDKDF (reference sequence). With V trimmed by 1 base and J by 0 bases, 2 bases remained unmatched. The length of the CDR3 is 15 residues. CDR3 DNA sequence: TGTGCCACCAGCAGAGGGACAGGGATCTCCTACGAGCAGTACTTC. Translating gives CATSRGTGISYEQYF.

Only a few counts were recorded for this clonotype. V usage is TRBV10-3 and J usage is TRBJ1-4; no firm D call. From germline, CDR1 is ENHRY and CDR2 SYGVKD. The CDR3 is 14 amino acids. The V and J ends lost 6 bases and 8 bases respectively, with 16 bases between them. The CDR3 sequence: CAISGEGGGEKLFF. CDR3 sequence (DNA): TGTGCCATCAGCGGGGAGGGAGGTGGCGAAAAACTGTTTTTT.

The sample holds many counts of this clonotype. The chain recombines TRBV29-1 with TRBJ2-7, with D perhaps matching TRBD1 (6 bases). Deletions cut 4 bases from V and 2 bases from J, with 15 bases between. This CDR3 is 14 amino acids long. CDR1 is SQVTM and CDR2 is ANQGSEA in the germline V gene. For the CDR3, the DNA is TGCAGCGTTGCCCTGACAGGAAACCCCTACGAGCAGTACTTC. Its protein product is CSVALTGNPYEQYF.

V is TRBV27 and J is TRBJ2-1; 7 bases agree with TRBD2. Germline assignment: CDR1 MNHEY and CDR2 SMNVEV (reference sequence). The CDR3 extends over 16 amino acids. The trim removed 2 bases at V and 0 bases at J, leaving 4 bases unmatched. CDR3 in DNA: TGTGCCAGCAGTTTACCCCGGGACTACTCCTACAATGAGCAGTTCTTC. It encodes CASSLPRDYSYNEQFF.

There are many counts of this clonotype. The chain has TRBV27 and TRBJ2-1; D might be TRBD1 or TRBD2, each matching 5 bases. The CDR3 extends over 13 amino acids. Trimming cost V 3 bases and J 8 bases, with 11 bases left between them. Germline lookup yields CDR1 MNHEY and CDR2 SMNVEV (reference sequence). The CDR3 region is CASSFWGSDEQFF. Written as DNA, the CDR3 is TGTGCCAGCAGTTTCTGGGGGAGTGATGAGCAGTTCTTC.

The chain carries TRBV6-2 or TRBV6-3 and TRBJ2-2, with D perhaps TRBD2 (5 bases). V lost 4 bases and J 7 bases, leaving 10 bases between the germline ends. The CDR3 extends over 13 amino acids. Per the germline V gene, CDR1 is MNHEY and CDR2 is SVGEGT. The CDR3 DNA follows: TGTGCCAGCAGTTCCGGACTGGTCGGGGAGCTGTTTTTT. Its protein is CASSSGLVGELFF.

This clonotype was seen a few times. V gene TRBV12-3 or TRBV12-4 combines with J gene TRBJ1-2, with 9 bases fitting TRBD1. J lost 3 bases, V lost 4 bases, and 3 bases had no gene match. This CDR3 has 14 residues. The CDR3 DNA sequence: TGTGCCAGCAGTTACACAGGGGGCTACTATGGCTACACCTTC. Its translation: CASSYTGGYYGYTF.

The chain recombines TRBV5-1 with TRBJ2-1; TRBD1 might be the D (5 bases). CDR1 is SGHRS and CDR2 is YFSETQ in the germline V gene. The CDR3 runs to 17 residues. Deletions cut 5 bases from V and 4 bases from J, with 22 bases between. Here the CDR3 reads CASRRQGSAILYNEQFF. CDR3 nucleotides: TGCGCCAGCAGACGGCAGGGTTCGGCGATCCTTTACAATGAGCAGTTCTTC.

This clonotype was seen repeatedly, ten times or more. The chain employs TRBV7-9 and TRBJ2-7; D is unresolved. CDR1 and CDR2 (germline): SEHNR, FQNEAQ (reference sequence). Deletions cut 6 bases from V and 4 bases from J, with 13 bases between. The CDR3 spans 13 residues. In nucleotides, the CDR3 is TGTGCCAGCAGTTTCCCCGGGTCTTACGAGCAGTACTTC. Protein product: CASSFPGSYEQYF.